The 18 T cell receptor beta chains below come from one sample, sequenced in a study of cytomegalovirus exposure and HLA in healthy donors. A multiplex PCR was run with 60 Vbeta primers and 13 Jbeta primers. Only in-frame clones appear in the TCRdb table, and some are missing; sequencing was by immunoSEQ multiplex PCR. The sample gives 170,000 or so clones, roughly 75% of which show up once; around 6% is in the top ten. What was sequenced was PBMCs. The receptors originated from a man in his forties in good health and CMV-seronegative.

The rearrangement uses TRBV7-9 and TRBJ2-3, with 10 bases aligning to TRBD2. Germline V gene sequence: CDR1 SEHNR, CDR2 FQNEAQ (reference sequence). The CDR3 has 16 amino acids. Unmatched junction bases numbered 4, after V lost 1 base and J lost 3 bases. The CDR3 is CASSLGNSGRTDTQYF. CDR3 sequence (DNA): TGTGCCAGCAGCTTAGGGAATAGCGGGAGGACAGATACGCAGTATTTT. The complete variable domain, with remaining parts taken from reference TRBV7-9 and TRBJ2-3, reads DTGVSQNPRHKITKRGQNVTFRCDPISEHNRLYWYRQTLGQGPEFLTYFQNEAQLEKSRLLSDRFSAERPKGSFSTLEIQRTEQGDSAMYLCASSLGNSGRTDTQYFGPGTRLTVL.

The chain joins TRBV7-9 to TRBJ1-2; TRBD1 might be the D (6 bases). Trimming left V 1 base short and J 1 base short, with 16 bases between. This CDR3 is built from 17 residues. Germline V gene lookup returns CDR1 SEHNR and CDR2 FQNEAQ (reference sequence). CDR3 region: CASSLGSTGHHNYGYTF. CDR3 bases: TGTGCCAGCAGCTTAGGTTCGACAGGCCATCATAACTATGGCTACACCTTC.

The chain carries TRBV5-1 and TRBJ1-6; 10 bases agree with TRBD1. The CDR3 consists of 18 residues. Per germline, CDR1 SGHRS and CDR2 YFSETQ. V trimming: 3 bases; J trimming: 0 bases; junction bases outside the gene matches: 6. In DNA form, the CDR3 reads TGCGCCAGCAGCTCTCAGACAGGGGGCGACTCCTATAATTCACCCCTCCACTTT. Its protein product is CASSSQTGGDSYNSPLHF.

The CDR3 loop reads CASSIWDRVNQPQHF. In nucleotides, the CDR3 is TGTGCCAGTAGTATATGGGACAGGGTCAATCAGCCCCAGCATTTT. V usage is TRBV19 and J usage is TRBJ1-5; TRBD1 matches at 9 bases. CDR1 and CDR2 from the germline V gene are LNHDA and SQIVND (reference sequence). V gave up 2 bases and J gave up 3 bases; unmatched junction bases: 2. The CDR3 covers 15 residues.

The chain recombines TRBV15 with TRBJ1-1; TRBD1 might be the D (5 bases). Trimming removed 0 bases at V and 5 bases at J, with 25 bases between. CDR3 length equals 19 residues. Germline loops: CDR1 LNHNV, CDR2 YYDKDF (reference sequence). CDR3 region: CATSRESAAGRLGSTEAFF. In DNA, the CDR3 is TGTGCCACCAGCAGAGAGAGTGCAGCAGGGCGTCTAGGTTCGACTGAAGCTTTCTTT. The full variable domain, in which reference TRBV15 and TRBJ1-1 provide the parts outside the CDR3, is DAMVIQNPRYQVTQFGKPVTLSCSQTLNHNVMYWYQQKSSQAPKLLFHYYDKDFNNEADTPDNFQSRRPNTSFCFLDIRSPGLGDTAMYLCATSRESAAGRLGSTEAFFGQGTRLTVV.

The V and J genes are TRBV6-6 and TRBJ1-3, with a tentative D call TRBD1 (6 bases). The V gene lost 7 bases and the J gene lost 4 bases, with 14 bases spanning the gap. There are 14 residues in the CDR3. CDR1 and CDR2 from the germline V gene are MNHNY and SVGAGI (reference sequence). CDR3 sequence: CASTTGGAGNTIYF. The CDR3 nucleotides read TGTGCCAGCACCACGGGGGGCGCCGGAAACACCATATATTTT.

As for this clone: This CDR3 is also generated by other DNA sequences in the sample. V gene TRBV19 combines with J gene TRBJ1-2; D remains unclear. Trimming shortened V by 5 bases and J by 3 bases, and 7 bases separated the two germline ends. The germline gives CDR1 LNHDA, CDR2 SQIVND (reference sequence). The CDR3 is made up of 12 amino acids. The CDR3 reads CASSPRDYGYTF. In DNA form, the CDR3 reads TGTGCCAGTAGTCCCCGGGACTATGGCTACACCTTC.

This chain links TRBV10-3 with TRBJ1-1; D unclear. V gave up 7 bases and J gave up 5 bases, with 14 bases separating them. In germline, CDR1 is ENHRY, CDR2 SYGVKD. The CDR3 loop spans 13 amino acids. The CDR3 loop is CAITLTSGTEAFF. CDR3 nucleotides: TGTGCCATCACCTTGACAAGTGGGACTGAAGCTTTCTTT.

V usage is TRBV7-8 and J usage is TRBJ2-1, with D possibly TRBD2 on 6 matching bases. CDR3 length: 14 residues. V was pared by 5 bases and J by 4 bases, with 12 bases between. The germline V gene encodes CDR1 SGHVS and CDR2 FQNEAQ. The CDR3 region has the DNA TGTGCCAGCAGCGTTAGGGGACTTTACAATGAGCAGTTCTTC. Translated: CASSVRGLYNEQFF.

This clone has more than one count but fewer than ten. The gene calls are TRBV2 and TRBJ2-1, with 11 bases identical to TRBD2. The CDR3 loop spans 15 amino acids. V gave up 6 bases and J gave up 7 bases; unmatched junction bases: 8. Germline V gene data show CDR1 as SNHLY and CDR2 as FYNNEI. CDR3 nucleotide sequence: TGTGCCAGCAGGCTTAGCGGGAGGGCCGGGAATGAGCAGTTCTTC. Translating gives CASRLSGRAGNEQFF.

The rearrangement uses TRBV4-1 and TRBJ1-5; possibly TRBD1 for D (5 bases). CDR1 is MGHRA, CDR2 YSYEKL, per germline. V shed 4 bases and J shed 2 bases, with 18 bases lying between them. The CDR3 extends over 17 amino acids. The CDR3 protein is CASSPLNLGLGNQPQHF. The CDR3, as DNA: TGCGCCAGCAGCCCTCTAAATTTGGGACTCGGCAATCAGCCCCAGCATTTT.

The gene calls are TRBV6-6 and TRBJ2-5; D might be TRBD1 (6 bases). The CDR3 is 14 amino acids. Germline CDR1 reads MNHNY; CDR2 reads SVGAGI (reference sequence). The V gene lost 4 bases and the J gene lost 4 bases, with 13 bases spanning the gap. The CDR3 coding sequence is TGTGCCAGCAGTTTCACAGGGCTTGGAGAGACCCAGTACTTC. Its translation: CASSFTGLGETQYF.

The chain couples TRBV6-6 to TRBJ2-5; perhaps TRBD2 as D (7 bases). CDR3 length: 15 residues. From germline, CDR1 is MNHNY and CDR2 SVGAGI (reference sequence). V was trimmed by 6 bases and J by 11 bases, leaving 25 bases between them. DNA of the CDR3: TGTGCCAGCAGCCCTGTGGAAGGGGGGGCGGAGGAGCAGTACTTC. This codes for CASSPVEGGAEEQYF.

The rearrangement links TRBV7-2 to TRBJ1-1, with a weak D call TRBD1 (6 bases). Trimming pared 5 bases from V and 3 bases from J, leaving 10 bases between. The CDR3 totals 13 residues. Germline-derived CDR1 and CDR2 are SGHTA and FQGNSA. This CDR3 is CASSTGWDTEAFF. CDR3 sequence (DNA): TGTGCCAGCAGCACAGGGTGGGACACTGAAGCTTTCTTT.

V gene TRBV30 combines with J gene TRBJ2-1, with 7 bases that match TRBD2. Germline V gene sequence: CDR1 GTSNPN, CDR2 SVGIG (reference sequence). This CDR3 spans 15 amino acids. Losses at the gene ends were 0 bases for V and 3 bases for J; bases not matched to a gene: 5. The CDR3 region is CAWSVRGRGYNEQFF. The CDR3 nucleotides read TGTGCCTGGAGTGTTAGAGGGAGGGGCTACAATGAGCAGTTCTTC.

V is TRBV5-6 and J is TRBJ1-2; 10 bases fit TRBD1. Looked up from germline, CDR1 is SGHDT and CDR2 is YYEEEE. This CDR3 region has 16 residues. Unmatched junction bases numbered 11, after V lost 4 bases and J lost 5 bases. CDR3 nucleotides: TGTGCCAGCAGCAATAGACAGGGGGCGGGTTCTTATGGCTACACCTTC. This gives the protein CASSNRQGAGSYGYTF.

The chain employs TRBV11-3 and TRBJ1-5; D unclear. This CDR3 contains 16 residues. The germline gives CDR1 SGHNT, CDR2 YENEEA. V was shortened by 0 bases and J by 3 bases, with 12 bases between the two germline ends. The CDR3 loop reads CASSLDLRHHNQPQHF. The CDR3 DNA sequence: TGTGCCAGCAGCTTAGATCTGAGACACCACAATCAGCCCCAGCATTTT.

The chain is built from TRBV7-8 and TRBJ2-3, with 8 bases fitting TRBD2. The CDR3 length is 16 residues. V trimming: 5 bases; J trimming: 2 bases; junction bases outside the gene matches: 9. Germline loops: CDR1 SGHVS, CDR2 FQNEAQ. The CDR3 DNA follows: TGTGCCAGCAGCGAAGGAGCGGGGGTCATCACAGATACGCAGTATTTT. It encodes CASSEGAGVITDTQYF.